These T cell receptor beta chains were read from a single sample in a study of CD8+ T cells in alopecia areata. Profiling relied on immunoSEQ multiplex PCR, and the TCRdb table lists in-frame clones only, not all of them. In the table there are approximately 280,000 clones, roughly 50% of which are singletons. Sequenced material: CD4+ T cells sorted from blood, taken at week 24, from a patient treated with tofacitinib. These receptor sequences come from a human donor with alopecia areata. CDR3s include the opening cysteine and the closing phenylalanine or tryptophan.

cdr3_aa cdr3_length v_call
CASSLIPSGGRDSYEQYF 18 TRBV7-3
CASSAAVDRNYGYTF 15 TRBV18
CASSLQFGDTQYF 13 TRBV4-1
CASTIGGPETQYF 13 TRBV7-9
CASSAYSGAHYGYTF 15 TRBV9
CASSSTSDTQYF 12 TRBV7-2
CASSPGDQNIQYF 13 TRBV18
CASSQEIQGPYNEQFF 16 TRBV4-2
CASSLAGGNTEAFF 14 TRBV5-1
CASSPTLGSGGADEQFF 17 TRBV7-9
CASSQNRGPISYEQYF 16 TRBV4-2
CSVDQGSGANVLTF 14 TRBV29-1
CASSLPPVYNEQFF 14 TRBV7-2
CASSPRRQGTDTQYF 15 TRBV19
CASMGTAEKLFF 12 TRBV28
CASSFGRARAEAFF 14 TRBV5-1
CATSGTVNTGELFF 14 TRBV27
CASSLHTDTQYF 12 TRBV11-2
CASRAPRSEQYF 12 TRBV19
CASAMSGQETQYF 13 TRBV7-3
CSVLPPLGPTEAFF 14 TRBV29-1
CASSYSSAGGSQPQHF 16 TRBV6-5
CASSLQGGSNQPQHF 15 TRBV5-4
CASRFNSYEQYF 12 TRBV2
CASSSRRTASSYEQYF 16 TRBV4-1
CASSEVVTAEKLFF 14 TRBV2
CASSPGAGQGFAGTEAFF 18 TRBV9
CASSLNPDTIYF 12 TRBV27
CASSPPFNRDYGYTF 15 TRBV18
CSVRPPSGGTDTGELFF 17 TRBV29-1
CASSFPWGMGPDTQYF 16 TRBV5-6
CASSQRGTNTEAFF 14 TRBV5-4
CASSLPRGDTDTQYF 15 TRBV5-1
CASRGGQGNYQETQYF 16 TRBV6-6
CAWKGGVNQPQHF 13 TRBV30
CAWSVRWGGGTDTQYF 16 TRBV30
CAWSRDSLNQPQHF 14 TRBV30
CASSQDTMNYGYTF 14 TRBV4-3
CASSYEQGYTF 11 TRBV6-6
CASSATQGANIQYF 14 TRBV5-4
CASTEQGLVGSPDTQYF 17 TRBV10-1
CAWSRRGPETQYF 13 TRBV30
CASGKSSADYGYTF 14 TRBV2
CSVARGDRNSYEQYF 15 TRBV29-1
CAWTGSRAAPEAFF 14 TRBV30
CASSQGLNYGYTF 13 TRBV4-3
CASSVSYEQYF 11 TRBV2
CAITERTGDTQYF 13 TRBV10-3
CATQGQGSPLHF 12 TRBV28
CASSFDRPTKNIQYF 15 TRBV7-2
CASRPNRVGGRNTIYF 16 TRBV7-8
CASSLPPTGSNEQYF 15 TRBV5-4
CASSTILGTRETQYF 15 TRBV2
CAWEGGHTGELFF 13 TRBV30
CASSFRQGSPGELFF 15 TRBV5-1
CASSLQGAEDTQYF 14 TRBV7-2
CAAATVSGNNQPQHF 15 TRBV10-3
CAWSVQLVGTDTQYF 15 TRBV30
CASSLNFGDTQYF 13 TRBV7-3